This T cell receptor (beta chain) was obtained from a study of T cells after yellow fever vaccination. Study-level information: Those fractions that held only low numbers of cells were prepared using the SMART-Seq v4 Ultra Low Input RNA kit. Findings and limits, study-wide: When the response was secondary, it was weaker but reached its peak faster, day 5 versus 15. Clonotypes shared by both compartments, CD4 and CD8, made up a small share.

5'RACE template switching generated TCR cDNA, adding a universal primer site and UMIs. Each CDR3 protein is one row after TCRdb ran MiXCR on the 5' RACE reads. This table holds around 250,000 distinct CDR3 sequences, about 5% found once. This clonotype was counted between two and nine times. Its specificity is unknown. The sequenced sample was CD4+ T cells sorted from PBMCs, obtained on the day of the yellow fever booster vaccination. The TCR comes from a young man who received the YFV17D yellow fever vaccine.

CDR3 region: CASSYQAGQGAGGTEAFF. In nucleotides, the CDR3 is TGTGCCAGCAGTTACCAGGCGGGACAGGGGGCCGGTGGCACTGAAGCTTTCTTT. V gene TRBV6-2 or TRBV6-3 combines with J gene TRBJ1-1; 12 bases match TRBD1. The junction had 11 bases not matched to a gene; V was cut back by 2 bases and J by 4 bases. CDR1 and CDR2 (germline): MNHEY, SVGEGT. The CDR3 runs 18 residues.